This TCR beta chain was found in a study of cytomegalovirus exposure and HLA in healthy donors (dated by TCRdb to 2016 to 2017). Background for the entire study: An earlier analysis of 587 of the donors reported under 300 Gb of sequence data and some 110 million unique TCR beta sequences obtained from roughly 180 million T cells. A later genetic analysis took genome-wide SNP genotypes for about three fifths of the 666 donors and used that subset as a discovery cohort. To predict cytomegalovirus infection status, the study combined high-throughput TCR immunosequencing, statistical association of individual TCRs with disease status, and machine learning. Donor age, sex, ethnicity and CMV serostatus were compiled alongside the repertoire data. A later analysis re-examined previously published TCR beta repertoires from 500 to 700 donors and added high-resolution HLA genotyping to investigate patterns of TCR occurrence. All discovery cohort repertoires had been generated on a single sequencing platform. Besides the first cohort of roughly 700 subjects, a separate validation cohort made up of roughly 120 different subjects was used. An early release covering 550 to 650 HLA-typed donors comprised roughly 300 gigabases of sequencing data and tens of millions of unique TCR sequences. Across roughly 420 genotyped donors of the cohort, an average of approximately 240,000 unique TCR beta nucleotide sequences per donor were sequenced, and 15% to 20% of those sequences were non-productive. Both class I and class II loci were covered by HLA typing, at four-digit resolution. In an earlier analysis of around 540 of the donors, high-throughput TCR beta sequencing was used to judge whether each TCR beta V gene segment behaved as functional or pseudogenic. Rather than drawing on any new phenotypic data, the later analysis identified candidate immune exposures from TCR beta sequences and the way those sequences occurred across donors. The number of typed donors differed by locus: about 620-630 for A, B, C, DRB1 and DQB1; some 500 for DQA1; roughly 600 for DPA1; and 400 to 480 for DPB1. Among the approximately 400 genotyped donors, around 81% belonged to the genetic ancestry cluster associated with self-reported Caucasian donors. Roughly five DR-DQ haplotypes were handled as single units for association and clustering because linkage in the cohort was strong. The study was designed to test whether signatures of past pathogen exposure could be identified by cataloging public T cell receptors. The study used immunosequencing to profile the T cell repertoires of under 700 subjects and linked those repertoires to cytomegalovirus serostatus.

With respect to this clone: It lacks a known antigen. Base quality data are lacking; no much larger clone is found one base away.

Overall results and qualifications from the work: According to the authors, the approach could potentially be generalized to other disease states and immunological phenotypes. In a later analysis, HLA-associated TCR beta chains showed more clonal expansion and lower generation probabilities than non-associated chains that were equally common. A further reported finding was that TCR beta sequences accurately predicted the HLA-A and HLA-B alleles for most subjects in the first cohort. Most TCR sequences were observed very rarely across donors, whereas some public TCRs were present in many individuals. Three of the identified cytomegalovirus-associated TCR beta chains were confirmed in vitro to be specific for cytomegalovirus antigens. Because some donors lacked HLA typing at each locus, the association tests relied only on the typed subset. According to a later analysis, TCR association rates differed among HLA loci, with DRB1 alleles showing the most associated TCRs and HLA-C alleles showing the fewest. In both the original and validation cohorts, the classifier was reported to diagnose cytomegalovirus status with high specificity and sensitivity. The cohort was sequenced for TCR beta chains only, and without alpha or paired-chain data the features that could be detected were limited. In a later analysis, most CMV-associated TCR beta chains were found to appear HLA-restricted, with HLA associations seemingly driven largely by CMV exposure. V-gene and J-gene trimming of TCR beta chains was associated with a missense DCLRE1C variant in a later genetic analysis, and the association was replicated in an independent cohort. Because counts were too low, more than 15 rarely observed V segments, including chromosome 9 orphons, were left out of the earlier analysis of several hundred of the donors. In an earlier analysis of approximately 590 of the donors, most TCR beta V segments appeared in productive rearrangements about 90% or about 30% of the time, broadly matching IMGT annotations. A total of 150 to 200 TCR beta chains were listed by the study as associated with cytomegalovirus. Assigning TCR associations to individual alleles was difficult when HLA alleles, especially DR and DQ, strongly co-occurred. Correlated functional status among segregating V segments might reflect linkage disequilibrium, but an unknown experimental factor could not be ruled out. For the cohort, immune exposure information was limited to CMV serostatus. At a false discovery rate of 0.05, a later analysis linked some 18,000 TCR beta sequences to specific HLA alleles. According to a later analysis, parvovirus B19, influenza, CMV and Epstein-Barr virus appeared linked to several top co-occurrence clusters. Some IMGT-functional V segments, including TRBV6-2 and TRBV6-3, could not be distinguished by the 87-base-pair reads and were therefore excluded. Roughly uniform sequencing depth across donors was assumed in presence/absence analyses, although this assumption may not hold. The sequencing pipeline was judged likely to have produced a cluster of highly shared sequence variants as a technical artifact. In a later genetic analysis, fewer N-insertions in productive TCRs were reported among donors in an Asian-associated ancestry cluster than the roughly 700-donor mean.

CDR1 SEHNR and CDR2 FQNEAQ are derived from the germline V gene (reference sequence). The V and J ends are trimmed by 3 bases and 7 bases, leaving 14 bases between them. The CDR3 measures 14 amino acids from cysteine to phenylalanine. Only CDR3 DNA remains: 42 bases, in frame from the first base. In total, approximately 610 healthy bone marrow donors made up the cohort. All cohort members were sampled while nominally healthy, although unrecorded immune exposures were likely present. The donor tested CMV seronegative, placing the donor among the 350 to 400 seronegative members of the cohort. Each donor provided a peripheral blood sample, and peripheral blood mononuclear cells were used for TCR beta sequencing. The Qiagen DNeasy Blood Extraction Kit was used to extract genomic DNA from the blood cell samples. Library creation used the immunoSEQ multiplex PCR assay. A mixture of 60 forward primers for TCR Vbeta segments and 13 reverse primers for TCR Jbeta segments was used in the multiplex PCR. Amplification of the CDR3 region of rearranged TCR beta genes was performed with a multiplex PCR assay on genomic DNA. On the Illumina HiSeq System, the amplified TCR beta libraries were sequenced as 87-base-pair reads. The paper's processing steps were these. A later analysis tallied tens of millions of unique TCR beta chains across the 700 or so repertoires, and some 10 million of those chains were shared by two or more donors. A nearest-neighbor algorithm error-corrected the raw reads and collapsed the reads into unique sequences, merging closely related sequences to remove PCR and sequencing errors. To assign V, D and J gene segments, CDR3 sequences were aligned to IMGT reference sequences. Each retained sequence needed at least a six-nucleotide match to both a V gene segment and a J gene segment. A rearrangement was called productive if the CDR3 had no stop codons and remained in frame with V and J, and every other rearrangement was called non-productive. Following IMGT convention, CDR3 was defined as the stretch from the second conserved V-encoded cysteine up to the conserved J-encoded phenylalanine. The earlier analysis of more than 450 of the donors excluded sequences that lacked an unambiguous match to a single V gene segment. In an earlier analysis of 587 of the donors, a V segment was called functional when productive rearrangements were above 56.7%, and segregating when the standard deviation between donors exceeded 5%. A statistical classification framework was built for diagnosing cytomegalovirus status from the catalog of TCR beta chain sequences. V and J gene assignment, in a later analysis, came from comparing TCR nucleotide sequences with IMGT/GENE-DB human TR gene sequences. A later analysis assigned CDR3 sequences and most-parsimonious VDJ recombination scenarios with the TCRdist pipeline. In a later analysis, each TCR beta chain was defined by its CDR3 amino acid sequence together with its V-gene family, and reads lacking a unique V-gene family were excluded. To address suspected cross-contamination and a sequencing artifact, a later analysis removed several hundred highly shared, low-generation-probability nucleotide sequences. For each public chain, a later analysis derived a clonal expansion index from normalized ranks of inferred template counts within each repertoire. In a later analysis, generation probabilities were computed with a VDJ recombination model fitted to out-of-frame rearrangements, and the resulting probabilities were checked against IGoR. In a later analysis, hypergeometric tests were used to score TCR-TCR, TCR-HLA and TCR-CMV co-occurrence, with a repertoire-size bias correction applied to TCR pairs. To estimate false discovery rates, a later analysis permuted the HLA or CMV assignments 20 times. A later analysis grouped co-occurring TCRs with DBSCAN, adding TCRdist sequence similarity when clustering within HLA-allele-positive subsets. Co-occurrence clustering excluded repertoires with fewer than 30,000 or more than 120,000 public chains, plus five with anomalous nucleotide sharing. The clones in this table, taken by TCRdb from immuneACCESS, are in-frame only. Not every clone is retained; where verified, under half of the shortfall comes from an unresolved V gene, and the cause of the rest is unknown. V, J and clone size are those of that table, while D and trimming were read from the DNA. The sample data list about 150,000 clones, and about 70% of these were observed just once. The leading ten clones occupy around 3.1% of the sample.

The receptor was isolated from a man aged 35 to 55 in good health and CMV-seronegative. Rearrangement joined TRBV7-9 to TRBJ2-3, and TRBD2 may be the D gene, going by 6 matching bases. The sample comprised PBMCs. The bases are TGTGCCAGCAGCTTGGCGGGGAGAGGGTATACGCAGTATTTT. Its amino acids are CASSLAGRGYTQYF.